Listed below are T cell receptor beta chains from one sample, sequenced in a study of blood T cells in healthy people across ages. TCRdb re-called the 5' RACE reads through MiXCR, storing one row per CDR3 protein. The table records more than 900,000 distinct CDR3 sequences, approximately 25% of them present only once. These data are also associated with another study on T cells of mothers and their children.

Sequencing used blood. Source of these receptors: a girl aged 2 to 10 in good health. Each CDR3 is given with its conserved first and last residue. D genes are given only for firm matches. Not all rows give a size; the values are once, few, many and, for expanded clones, a class.

D gene,J gene,V gene,clone size,CDR3 protein,CDR3 DNA
TRBD1,TRBJ1-4,TRBV6-5,NA,CAAGTGPEKLFF,TGTGCGGCGGGGACAGGTCCAGAAAAACTGTTTTTT
TRBD2,TRBJ2-3,TRBV20-1,NA,CSARDSSGTADTQYF,TGCAGTGCTAGAGATTCTAGCGGGACGGCAGATACGCAGTATTTT
TRBD1,TRBJ1-2,TRBV29-1,NA,CSVEGVGGNYGYTF,TGCAGCGTTGAAGGGGTAGGGGGCAACTATGGCTACACCTTC
NA,TRBJ2-7,TRBV4-1,few,CASSQRIGESKFYEQYF,TGCGCCAGCAGCCAAAGGATAGGGGAATCAAAATTCTACGAGCAGTACTTC
NA,TRBJ2-5,TRBV24-1,NA,CATSSSVIETQYF,TGTGCCACCAGTTCATCAGTGATCGAGACCCAGTACTTC
NA,TRBJ2-2,TRBV7-3,few,CASSLEGGRSNGELFF,TGTGCCAGCAGCTTGGAGGGGGGGCGTAGTAACGGGGAGCTGTTTTTT
TRBD2,TRBJ2-7,TRBV7-2,NA,CASSLALSGNGYEQYF,TGTGCCAGCAGCTTAGCCCTTAGCGGGAACGGCTACGAGCAGTACTTC
NA,TRBJ1-1,TRBV5-8,NA,CASSLRNFEAFF,TGTGCCAGCAGCTTACGGAATTTTGAAGCTTTCTTT
TRBD1,TRBJ2-7,TRBV28,NA,CASRFGAGTASSYEQYF,TGTGCCAGCAGGTTCGGGGCAGGGACAGCCTCTTCCTACGAGCAGTACTTC
NA,TRBJ2-2,TRBV29-1,NA,CSVGDGYTGELFF,TGCAGCGTTGGGGACGGCTACACCGGGGAGCTGTTTTTT
NA,TRBJ1-2,TRBV12-3/TRBV12-4,NA,CASSPRTVNGYTF,TGTGCCAGCAGTCCCAGGACAGTTAATGGCTACACCTTC
TRBD2,TRBJ2-1,TRBV2,NA,CASVAGGTYNEQFF,TGTGCCAGCGTAGCGGGAGGTACTTACAATGAGCAGTTCTTC
NA,TRBJ1-4,TRBV6-6,few,CASSLGPGNEKLFF,TGTGCCAGCAGTTTAGGCCCAGGGAATGAAAAACTGTTTTTT
TRBD1,TRBJ2-7,TRBV29-1,NA,CSVVTGENYEQYF,TGCAGCGTTGTCACAGGGGAAAACTACGAGCAGTACTTC
NA,TRBJ2-1,TRBV6-5,few,CASNPLMTGNEQFF,TGTGCCAGCAACCCCTTAATGACGGGCAATGAGCAGTTCTTC
TRBD1,TRBJ1-1,TRBV9,few,CASSDRASNTEAFF,TGTGCCAGCAGTGACAGGGCTTCGAACACTGAAGCTTTCTTT
NA,TRBJ2-2,TRBV4-2,few,CASSPSLAGELFF,TGTGCCAGCAGCCCATCACTCGCCGGGGAGCTGTTTTTT
NA,TRBJ1-5,TRBV10-3,once,CAISDSSYQPQHF,TGTGCCATCAGCGACAGTTCCTATCAGCCCCAGCATTTT
NA,TRBJ2-7,TRBV29-1,NA,CSANAGTYEQYF,TGCAGCGCCAACGCGGGGACGTACGAGCAGTACTTC
NA,TRBJ1-2,TRBV12-3/TRBV12-4,NA,CASSPGLHMDGYTF,TGTGCCAGCAGTCCGGGCCTCCACATGGATGGCTACACCTTC
NA,TRBJ2-6,TRBV4-2,NA,CASSQELGRLGANVLTF,TGTGCCAGCAGCCAAGAACTTGGCAGGCTTGGGGCCAACGTCCTGACTTTC
TRBD1,TRBJ2-5,TRBV7-2,NA,CASSRDRGEVGTQYF,TGTGCCAGCAGCCGGGACAGGGGAGAAGTGGGGACCCAGTACTTC
NA,TRBJ1-2,TRBV5-1,few,CASSFLGDGYTF,TGCGCCAGCAGCTTTCTCGGGGATGGCTACACCTTC